This T cell receptor (beta chain) comes out of a study of CD8 T cells in ankylosing spondylitis. Findings and limits, study-wide: Typical of ankylosing spondylitis blood, it appeared, was a TCR beta motif of eight highly homologous variants. Within peripheral blood, clones linked to disease were CD8+ and relatively rare.

This clonotype was seen more than once but under ten times. What it binds is unknown. The CDR3 spans 15 residues. V was shortened by 4 bases and J by 5 bases, with 17 bases between the two germline ends. CDR1 ENHRY and CDR2 SYGVKD come from the germline V gene. Libraries for TCR beta were made by quantitative 5'-RACE with molecular barcodes. MiXCR, applied by TCRdb to the 5' RACE reads, yields one record per CDR3 protein. Of roughly 440,000 distinct CDR3 sequences listed, 17% are singletons. Sequenced: blood, either unsorted or a sorted T cell fraction (not recorded which). This receptor was obtained from a male donor with ankylosing spondylitis. The chain couples TRBV10-3 to TRBJ1-1, with D hard to call. The CDR3 is CAISARPREGTEAFF. Written as DNA, the CDR3 is TGTGCCATCAGTGCGAGGCCGCGGGAGGGAACTGAAGCTTTCTTT.